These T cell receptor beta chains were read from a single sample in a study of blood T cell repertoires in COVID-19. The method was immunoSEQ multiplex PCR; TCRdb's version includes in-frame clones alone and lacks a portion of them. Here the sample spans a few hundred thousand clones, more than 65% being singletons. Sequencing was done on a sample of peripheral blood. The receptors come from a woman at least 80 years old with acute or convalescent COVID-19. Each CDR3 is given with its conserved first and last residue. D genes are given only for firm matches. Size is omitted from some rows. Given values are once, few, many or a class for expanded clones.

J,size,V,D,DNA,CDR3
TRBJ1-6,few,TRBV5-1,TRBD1,TGCGCCAGCAGCTTGGGTACAGGGGGGAAGTCACCCCTCCACTTT,CASSLGTGGKSPLHF
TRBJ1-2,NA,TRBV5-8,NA,TGTGCCAGCAGCTTTCGGTCCGGCAGGGACTATGGCTACACCTTC,CASSFRSGRDYGYTF
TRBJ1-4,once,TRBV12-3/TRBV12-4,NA,TGTGCCAGCACCTTAAGAGGCAATGAAAAACTGTTTTTT,CASTLRGNEKLFF
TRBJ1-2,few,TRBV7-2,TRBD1,TGTGCCAGCAGCTTAGCGTTTGAGGGGGCGTATGGCTACACCTTC,CASSLAFEGAYGYTF
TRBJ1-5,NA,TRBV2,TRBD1,TGTGCCAGCAGTTGGGACAGAAAGAATCAGCCCCAGCATTTT,CASSWDRKNQPQHF
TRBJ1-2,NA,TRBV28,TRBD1,TGTGCCAGCAGACCGACAGGGGCTGATGGCTACACCTTC,CASRPTGADGYTF
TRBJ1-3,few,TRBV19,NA,TGTGCCAGTAGTACCCCGCGGGCCGCTTCCTCTGGAAACACCATATATTTT,CASSTPRAASSGNTIYF
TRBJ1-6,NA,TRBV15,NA,TGTGCCACCAGCAGAGTCTTTTCCCATTCACCCCTCCACTTT,CATSRVFSHSPLHF
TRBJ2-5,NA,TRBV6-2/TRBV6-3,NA,TGTGCCAGCAGTTACCTTTCCCCGGGGGGCTTCAGGAAGACCCAGTACTTC,CASSYLSPGGFRKTQYF
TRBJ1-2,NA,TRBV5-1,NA,TGCGCCAGCAGCTCCGGACAGCAAGTAGGTGGCTACACCTTC,CASSSGQQVGGYTF
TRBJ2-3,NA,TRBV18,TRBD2,TGTGCCAGCTCACCTGAGCTAGCGGGGGGGAACACAGATACGCAGTATTTT,CASSPELAGGNTDTQYF
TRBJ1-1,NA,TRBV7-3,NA,TGTGCCAGCAGCCTCGGTGCGAACACTGAAGCTTTCTTT,CASSLGANTEAFF
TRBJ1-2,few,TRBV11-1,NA,TGTGCCAGCAGCCCCCATAACGGTTATGGCTACACCTTC,CASSPHNGYGYTF
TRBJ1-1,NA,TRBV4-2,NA,TGTGCCAGCAGCCAGTTGACACTGAACACTGAAGCTTTCTTT,CASSQLTLNTEAFF
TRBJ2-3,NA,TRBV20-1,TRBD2,TGCAGTGCTACTGATCCGGGACTAGCGGGGGGATACACAGATACGCAGTATTTT,CSATDPGLAGGYTDTQYF
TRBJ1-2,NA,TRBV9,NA,TGTGCCAGCAGCTCACTCAGAGGCTATGGCTACACCTTC,CASSSLRGYGYTF
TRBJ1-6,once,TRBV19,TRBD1,TGTGCCAGTAGTTCCGACAGGGTTTCACCCCTCCACTTT,CASSSDRVSPLHF